Presented here are 8 T cell receptor beta chains from one specimen sequenced in a study of early T cells in non-severe SARS-CoV-2 infection. MiXCR, applied by TCRdb to the 5' RACE reads, yields one record per CDR3 protein. The table has under 85,000 distinct CDR3 sequences, about 14% seen once; the top ten hold approximately 3.8%. Sample: whole blood, taken at baseline. These TCRs come from an adult who was a healthcare worker with PCR-confirmed SARS-CoV-2 infection or an uninfected control (not recorded which).

This clonotype was detected only a few times. This chain links TRBV18 with TRBJ2-1; no clear D. The CDR3 runs 15 residues. Germline V gene data show CDR1 as KGHSH and CDR2 as LQKENI. Between the trimmed V and J ends, which lost 3 bases and 1 base, there was a span of 10 bases. This CDR3 reads CASSPDLQSYNEQFF. The DNA of the CDR3 is TGTGCCAGCTCACCGGACCTGCAATCCTACAATGAGCAGTTCTTC. The full variable domain, rest sourced from reference TRBV18 and TRBJ2-1, is NAGVMQNPRHLVRRRGQEARLRCSPMKGHSHVYWYRQLPEEGLKFMVYLQKENIIDESGMPKERFSAEFPKEGPSILRIQQVVRGDSAAYFCASSPDLQSYNEQFFGPGTRLTVL.

This chain links TRBV7-6 with TRBJ2-7; 12 bases line up with TRBD2. The junction had 7 bases not matched to a gene; V was cut back by 3 bases and J by 7 bases. The length of the CDR3 is 15 residues. Germline V gene lookup returns CDR1 SGHVS and CDR2 FNYEAQ. The chain's CDR3 is CASSFRLAGVGEQYF. The CDR3 DNA is TGTGCCAGCAGCTTCCGACTAGCGGGGGTAGGGGAGCAGTACTTC.

This clonotype was recorded many times. The CDR3 sequence: CAWTGPYEQYF. The CDR3 DNA reads TGTGCCTGGACCGGGCCCTACGAGCAGTACTTC. The chain carries TRBV30 and TRBJ2-7; D is unresolved. The germline CDR1 and CDR2 sequences are GTSNPN and SVGIG (reference sequence). This CDR3 spans 11 amino acids. V lost 4 bases to trimming and J lost 2 bases, with 6 bases between them.

This clonotype appeared a few times. V usage is TRBV27 and J usage is TRBJ2-1, with 8 bases matching TRBD1. Trimming removed 2 bases from V and 7 bases from J; junction bases left unmatched: 4. This CDR3 spans 14 amino acids. From germline, CDR1 is MNHEY and CDR2 SMNVEV (reference sequence). CDR3 loop: CASSLGRGRNEQFF. DNA of the CDR3: TGTGCCAGCAGTTTAGGCAGGGGGCGGAATGAGCAGTTCTTC.

This clonotype was detected many times. V usage is TRBV7-9 and J usage is TRBJ2-1; no reliable D call. The CDR3 loop spans 13 amino acids. V gave up 0 bases and J gave up 12 bases, with 12 bases separating them. The germline gives CDR1 SEHNR, CDR2 FQNEAQ (reference sequence). In DNA form, the CDR3 reads TGTGCCAGCAGCTTAGCAGGCCAATCTGGGCAGTTCTTC. It encodes CASSLAGQSGQFF. The variable domain in full, with the rest retrieved from reference TRBV7-9 and TRBJ2-1, is DTGVSQNPRHKITKRGQNVTFRCDPISEHNRLYWYRQTLGQGPEFLTYFQNEAQLEKSRLLSDRFSAERPKGSFSTLEIQRTEQGDSAMYLCASSLAGQSGQFFGPGTRLTVL.

At least ten counts were recorded for this clonotype. The chain employs TRBV2 and TRBJ2-4; the match to TRBD2 covers 7 bases. The junction had 7 bases not matched to a gene; V was cut back by 10 bases and J by 1 base. This CDR3 region has 14 residues. Germline-derived CDR1 and CDR2 are SNHLY and FYNNEI. CDR3 protein: CANQGGEAKNIQYF. The DNA of the CDR3 is TGTGCCAACCAGGGAGGGGAGGCCAAAAACATTCAGTACTTC.

The J gene is TRBJ2-2, the V gene TRBV4-1; either TRBD1 or TRBD2 may fit D (9 bases each). The V end was cut by 3 bases, the J end by 0 bases, with 23 bases between. Germline V gene sequence: CDR1 MGHRA, CDR2 YSYEKL. The CDR3 loop spans 20 amino acids. The CDR3 bases are TGCGCCAGCAGCCAGGGACAGGGTGGGCTAGCGGGGACGAACACCGGGGAGCTGTTTTTT. It is translated as CASSQGQGGLAGTNTGELFF.

This clonotype was seen more than once but under ten times. V usage is TRBV30 and J usage is TRBJ1-1; D gene ambiguous. V lost 0 bases to trimming and J lost 2 bases, with 7 bases between them. CDR3 length: 13 residues. Per the germline V gene, CDR1 is GTSNPN and CDR2 is SVGIG (reference sequence). CDR3 region: CAWSVGVNTEAFF. The DNA of the CDR3 is TGTGCCTGGAGTGTAGGAGTTAACACTGAAGCTTTCTTT.